This TCR beta chain stems from a study of shared clonotypes between healthy human individuals. Method: immunoSEQ multiplex PCR; TCRdb's copy keeps in-frame clones and lacks some. The sample gives around 2.1 million clones, 85% to 95% of which show up once; approximately 1.7% is in the top ten. This clone was counted a few times. Its antigen is unidentified. In germline, CDR1 is KGHSH, CDR2 LQKENI. V was cut by 0 bases and J by 3 bases, with 11 bases left in between. The CDR3 has 15 residues. Notes on the study in general: Expectations were that clonotype sharing among donors would be affected by sequencing depth. In general, naive subsets displayed greater estimated richness than memory subsets did.

Positively selected for CCR7, the CD45RO-negative cells used as naive CD8 cells excluded terminally differentiated effector memory CD45RA+ cells. Donors included only healthy HIV-negative adults lacking recent acute infections or vaccinations. Source material: naive CD8+ T cells from PBMCs. The clonotype comes from a man aged 18-30 years in good health. Some clones in this sample may be carry-over from other donors' samples. The chain joins TRBV18 to TRBJ1-2; D gene ambiguous. DNA for the CDR3: TGTGCCAGCTCACCACCACACCTCCTCGACTATGGCTACACCTTC. Protein product: CASSPPHLLDYGYTF.